This TCR beta chain stems from a study of T cell clones after liver transplantation. About the study: TCRbeta sequencing after a pre-transplant mixed lymphocyte reaction identified graft-donor-reactive clones, later tracked in post-transplant blood. Three of eight recipients were HCV-positive; others had non-autoimmune, non-viral indications. Samples came pre-transplant, pre-randomization before withdrawal, and post-randomization after withdrawal ended.

Assay: immunoSEQ multiplex PCR; the TCRdb copy retains only in-frame clones and omits some. The sample shows about 99,000 clones, approximately 85% of them seen only once. Germline V gives CDR1 SGDLS, CDR2 YYNGEE. V lost 4 bases and J 0 bases, leaving 16 bases between the germline ends. The CDR3 loop spans 16 amino acids. The specimen was CD4+ T cells from blood, collected before liver transplant. The chain couples TRBV9 to TRBJ1-2; D is ambiguous. The sequence derives from a human donor who received a liver transplant. The CDR3 nucleotides are TGTGCCAGCAGCCCCGGCGAGGGTTATCCTAACTATGGCTACACCTTC. Translated, it gives CASSPGEGYPNYGYTF.